This TCR beta chain was identified in a study of T cell responses to AZD1222 COVID-19 vaccine. Repertoires were generated with immunoSEQ multiplex PCR, while TCRdb's copy carries only in-frame clones and drops some. The repertoire holds 150,000 to 200,000 clones, with under 95% as singletons. Overall study findings and caveats: Within unmutated variant regions lay the reported targets of nearly half of spike-specific TCRs.

This clone is a singleton in its sample. The antigen is unknown. Per the germline V gene, CDR1 is MGHRA and CDR2 is YSYEKL. After removal of 8 bases from V and 5 bases from J, the junction contained 8 bases not matched to a gene. This CDR3 is 14 amino acids long. This chain links TRBV4-1 with TRBJ2-2; 7 positions match TRBD1. The sequence came from an adult who received the AZD1222 COVID-19 vaccine. The sample was peripheral blood, taken 28 days after the second AZD1222 dose. The CDR3 bases are TGCGCCAGCGAACGACAGGGAGAAACCGGGGAGCTGTTTTTT. Amino acid sequence: CASERQGETGELFF.